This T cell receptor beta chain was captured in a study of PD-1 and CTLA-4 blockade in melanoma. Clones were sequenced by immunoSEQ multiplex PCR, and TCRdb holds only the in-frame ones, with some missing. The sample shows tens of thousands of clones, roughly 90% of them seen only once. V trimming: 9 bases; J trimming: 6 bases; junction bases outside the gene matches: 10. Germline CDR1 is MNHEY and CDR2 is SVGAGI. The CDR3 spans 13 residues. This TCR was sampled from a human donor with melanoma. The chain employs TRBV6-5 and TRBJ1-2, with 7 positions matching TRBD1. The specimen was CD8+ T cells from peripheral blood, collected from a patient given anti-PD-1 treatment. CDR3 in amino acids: CASRLGQGDGYTF. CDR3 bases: TGTGCCAGTAGATTGGGGCAGGGGGATGGCTACACCTTC.